What follows are 21 T cell receptor beta chains derived from one specimen sequenced in a study of metastatic and nonmetastatic thyroid tumors. Every patient underwent thyroid surgery untreated. TCRdb reprocessed the PCR reads via MiXCR. The table includes about 49,000 clones, 20% to 25% detected once. Sequenced sample: blood. The receptors here all came from a female donor with papillary thyroid cancer or a benign thyroid nodule (not recorded which). Some clones in this sample may be carry-over from other donors' samples.

This clone appeared once. The chain combines TRBV30 with TRBJ2-3; 8 nucleotides align to TRBD2. The CDR3 is made up of 14 amino acids. CDR1 and CDR2 from the germline V gene are GTSNPN and SVGIG (reference sequence). Losses at the gene ends were 0 bases for V and 4 bases for J; bases not matched to a gene: 3. In DNA form, the CDR3 reads TGTGCCTGGAGTGTACCGGGAGGGGCAGATACGCAGTATTTT. It translates to CAWSVPGGADTQYF.

In this sample, this clone turned up a few times. This chain connects TRBV6-1 to TRBJ2-1; 11 bases line up with TRBD2. The CDR3 length is 16 residues. J gave up 3 bases and V 3 bases, and 4 bases lay outside the gene matches. CDR1 and CDR2 (germline): MNHNS, SASEGT. The CDR3 nucleotides are TGTGCCAGCAGTGACTCCGGGACTAGCGGCTACAATGAGCAGTTCTTC. It specifies CASSDSGTSGYNEQFF.

This clone came up once. This chain uses TRBV5-5 with TRBJ2-3; unclear D gene. Germline V gene lookup returns CDR1 SGHKS and CDR2 YYEKEE (reference sequence). The CDR3 is made up of 15 amino acids. The V and J ends lost 4 bases and 4 bases respectively, with 16 bases between them. The CDR3 DNA reads TGTGCCAGCAGCCCGGTACCCACCCTGTCAGATACGCAGTATTTT. Amino acid sequence: CASSPVPTLSDTQYF.

In this sample, this clone turned up many times. The chain couples TRBV10-2 to TRBJ2-7; D tentatively reads TRBD1 or TRBD2 (5 bases each). This CDR3 is 12 amino acids long. V lost 10 bases and J lost 9, with 19 bases in between. Looked up from germline, CDR1 is WSHSY and CDR2 is SAAADI. CDR3: CATEGTRTRQYF. CDR3 sequence (DNA): TGCGCCACCGAAGGGACCCGGACGCGGCAGTACTTC.

This clone was seen ten or more times. The chain employs TRBV19 and TRBJ1-2; 8 bases are a match to TRBD1. Per the germline V gene, CDR1 is LNHDA and CDR2 is SQIVND (reference sequence). V was clipped by 3 bases and J by 8 bases; unmatched bases: 8. The CDR3 runs 14 residues. For the CDR3, the DNA is TGTGCCAGTAGTATCCAACAGGGGGGTCGCGGCTACACCTTC. This codes for CASSIQQGGRGYTF.

This clone was counted at least ten times. The chain combines TRBV5-1 with TRBJ2-1; 10 nucleotides match TRBD2. The J segment lost 8 bases and the V segment lost 0 bases, leaving 8 bases of the junction unmatched. CDR1 and CDR2 (germline): SGHRS, YFSETQ. CDR3 size: 16 residues. The CDR3 spells CASSLGRTSGTDEQFF. CDR3 sequence (DNA): TGCGCCAGCAGCTTGGGGCGAACTAGCGGGACAGATGAGCAGTTCTTC.

This clone was observed many times. The chain links TRBV28 to TRBJ1-2, with D perhaps matching TRBD1 (5 bases). Germline CDR1 MDHEN, CDR2 SYDVKM. V was trimmed by 4 bases and J by 2 bases, leaving 14 bases between them. This CDR3 is 15 amino acids long. CDR3 loop: CASSSPGTANYGYTF. CDR3 in DNA: TGTGCCAGCAGTTCTCCCGGGACGGCAAACTATGGCTACACCTTC.

At least ten counts were recorded for this clone. The same CDR3 arises from other DNA sequences in this sample as well. The chain is built from TRBV15 and TRBJ2-2, with TRBD1 identical over 8 bases. The junction had 5 bases not matched to a gene; V was cut back by 5 bases and J by 0 bases. CDR3 length equals 16 residues. Germline V gene lookup returns CDR1 LNHNV and CDR2 YYDKDF (reference sequence). The CDR3 here is CATSPRQGPNTGELFF. DNA for the CDR3: TGTGCCACCAGCCCCCGACAGGGGCCGAACACCGGGGAGCTGTTTTTT.

Concerning this clone: This may come from a read error, since a much larger clone is one base off. The V gene is TRBV7-8, the J gene TRBJ2-1, with D unclear. CDR1 SGHVS and CDR2 FQNEAQ come from the germline V gene. The V end was cut by 1 base, the J end by 9 bases, with 10 bases between. The CDR3 is 13 residues long. CDR3 loop: CASSLDRVREQFF. The CDR3 region has the DNA TGTGCCAGCAGCTTAGACAGAGTCCGTGAGCAGTTCTTC.

A note on this clone: This may be a read error, as it is one base from a much larger clone. The sample has other DNA sequences that encode this CDR3 too. The chain links TRBV4-1 to TRBJ2-7; the D gene is possibly TRBD2 (5 bases). The germline gives CDR1 MGHRA, CDR2 YSYEKL. V was trimmed by 4 bases and J by 7 bases, leaving 20 bases between them. This CDR3 has 15 amino acids. The CDR3 region is CASSPSAAGIGEQYF. The CDR3 region has the DNA TGCGCCAGCAGCCCCTCAGCCGCCGGGATTGGAGAGCAGTACTTC.

At least ten counts were recorded for this clone. The rearrangement uses TRBV29-1 and TRBJ1-1; D gene uncertain. The CDR3 is made up of 14 amino acids. Germline V lookup: CDR1 SQVTM, CDR2 ANQGSEA. Trimming took 3 bases from V and 5 from J, leaving 16 bases between them. The CDR3 here is CSVDKSPGRTEAFF. As DNA, the CDR3 is TGCAGCGTTGATAAATCCCCGGGGAGGACTGAAGCTTTCTTT.

This clone has at least ten counts. Other DNA sequences in the sample encode the same CDR3. The chain joins TRBV10-3 to TRBJ2-5, with D unclear. V lost 0 bases and J lost 5, with 4 bases in between. The CDR3 contains 12 residues. Per the germline V gene, CDR1 is ENHRY and CDR2 is SYGVKD. CDR3 sequence: CAISESGETQYF. CDR3 DNA: TGTGCCATCAGTGAGTCGGGGGAGACCCAGTACTTC.

This clone occurred once. The junction departs from the called germline gene at one end, perhaps through a read error. This chain joins TRBV7-9 and TRBJ2-2; D remains unclear. The CDR3 extends over 14 amino acids. CDR1 is SEHNR and CDR2 is FQNEAQ in the germline V gene (reference sequence). CDR3 DNA: TGTGCCAGCAGCATAGCTGTCGCGGCAGGGGAGCTGTTTTTT. This sequence encodes CASSIAVAAGELFF.

The V call is TRBV20-1, the J call TRBJ2-7; D might be TRBD2 (6 bases). Deletions cut 5 bases from V and 0 bases from J, with 20 bases between. Germline lookup yields CDR1 DFQATT and CDR2 SNEGSKA (reference sequence). The CDR3 has 16 amino acids. CDR3 nucleotides: TGCAGTGCTTGCCGCTTTAGTAGCGGTGCCTCCTACGAGCAGTACTTC. Translating it yields CSACRFSSGASYEQYF.

Comments on this clone: This could be a read error, since a much larger clone is one nucleotide away. Here the CDR3 omits its conserved ending phenylalanine or tryptophan, so a read error is the likely source. The gene calls are TRBV14 and TRBJ2-3; D not certain. The V end lost 1 base, the J end lost 12 bases, and 14 bases lay between the germline ends. Germline-derived CDR1 and CDR2 are SGHDN and FVKESK. This CDR3 has 13 residues. Here the CDR3 DNA reads TGTGCCAGCAGCCAAGTACGTCTCTCCTCCCAGTATATT. This encodes CASSQVRLSSQYI.

This clone occurred many times. The CDR3 bases are TGTGCCAGCAGCTCTCGTTACTTC. Its protein is CASSSRYF. The chain couples TRBV5-6 to TRBJ2-7; no clear D. This CDR3 is 8 amino acids long. Germline CDR1 is SGHDT and CDR2 is YYEEEE. Trimming left V 3 bases short and J 13 bases short, with 5 bases between.

This clone was recorded many times. The chain links TRBV2 to TRBJ2-7, with D perhaps TRBD1 or TRBD2 (6 bases each). Trimming stripped 0 bases from V and 4 bases from J, with 10 bases between. The CDR3 covers 14 residues. Germline V lookup: CDR1 SNHLY, CDR2 FYNNEI. The CDR3 spells CASSEALGGYEQYF. Here the CDR3 DNA reads TGTGCCAGCAGTGAAGCATTAGGGGGGTACGAGCAGTACTTC.

The table lists this clone with many counts. The chain is built from TRBV28 and TRBJ2-2, with a tentative D call TRBD2 (6 bases). Trimming left V 7 bases short and J 5 bases short, with 14 bases between. The CDR3 sequence is 14 residues long. CDR1 and CDR2 (germline): MDHEN, SYDVKM. The CDR3 here is CASNGTPRTGELFF. The CDR3 DNA is TGTGCCAGCAATGGGACTCCGAGAACCGGGGAGCTGTTTTTT.

This clone was counted at least ten times. J is TRBJ2-7 and V is TRBV27; a weak D match, TRBD2 (6 bases). Germline CDR1 MNHEY, CDR2 SMNVEV (reference sequence). The ends were cut back, 5 bases at V and 3 bases at J, with 11 bases in the middle. The CDR3 spans 13 residues. The CDR3 DNA reads as TGTGCCAGCAGTCCGACTAGGAACTACGAGCAGTACTTC. Protein product: CASSPTRNYEQYF.

This clone has ten or more counts. The same CDR3 can be traced to other DNA sequences in this sample. V is TRBV29-1 and J is TRBJ2-7; 9 bases match TRBD1. The CDR3 is made up of 14 amino acids. Germline CDR1 and CDR2: SQVTM and ANQGSEA. The junction had 9 bases not matched to a gene; V was cut back by 4 bases and J by 5 bases. CDR3 region: CSVGQRTGADEQYF. The CDR3 nucleotides read TGCAGCGTTGGGCAAAGGACAGGGGCCGACGAGCAGTACTTC.

A word on this clone: An end of the junction does not agree with germline; a read error may underlie this. The chain joins TRBV6-1 to TRBJ2-2; D may be TRBD2 (5 bases). This CDR3 has 14 residues. Germline V gives CDR1 MNHNS, CDR2 SASEGT. DNA for the CDR3: TGTGTCACTCTGACACCCGCGAACACCGGGGATCTGTTTTTT. Encoded protein: CVTLTPANTGDLFF.